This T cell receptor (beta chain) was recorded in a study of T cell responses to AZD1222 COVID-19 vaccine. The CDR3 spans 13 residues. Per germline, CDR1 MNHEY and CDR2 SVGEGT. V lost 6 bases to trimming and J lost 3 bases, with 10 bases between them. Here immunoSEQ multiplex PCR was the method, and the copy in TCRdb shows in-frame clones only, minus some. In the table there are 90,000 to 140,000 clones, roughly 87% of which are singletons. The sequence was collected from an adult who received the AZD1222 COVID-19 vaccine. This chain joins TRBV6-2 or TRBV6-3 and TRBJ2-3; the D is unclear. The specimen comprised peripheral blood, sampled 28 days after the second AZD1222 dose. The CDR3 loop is CASSVDSTDTQYF. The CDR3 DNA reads TGTGCCAGCAGCGTCGACTCGACAGATACGCAGTATTTT.